The clone carrying this TCR beta chain turned up a few times. The antigen remains unidentified. With a much larger clone just one base away, this may be a read error. These data are taken from a study of CD8+CD57+ T cells in acquired aplastic anemia. Across the study: Mean yield of DNA from sorted CD4+ and CD8+ cells was 3 to 3.5 ug. Roughly 10.8 million reads were obtained on average for healthy donor CD4+ cells.

This CDR3 has 14 amino acids. Germline V gene lookup returns CDR1 MNHEY and CDR2 SVGAGI. Study observations and caveats: CD8+ Simpson's diversity in patients was not significantly different from that in controls.

For CDR3 and TCR beta VDJ profiling, genomic DNA was the template used. MiXCR, applied by TCRdb to the reads, yields one record per CDR3 protein. The sample has 130,000 or so distinct CDR3 sequences; roughly 40% are singletons. Sequencing was carried out using sorted CD4+, CD8+, or CD8+CD57+ T cells (not recorded which) from PBMCs. V and J are TRBV6-5 and TRBJ2-6, with D perhaps matching TRBD1 (7 bases). This TCR came from a human donor in good health, serving as a control. CDR3 in amino acids: CASRTGSGANVLAF. The CDR3 DNA is TGTGCCAGCAGGACAGGGTCGGGGGCCAACGTCCTGGCTTTC.